These 27 T cell receptor beta chains came from one sample sequenced in a study of Ad26.COV2.S vaccination and SARS-CoV-2 variants. As for treatment: 15 to 20 received Ad26.COV2.S at low or high dose, single or two shots; roughly five received placebo; per-sample allocation not given. Samples came from day 63 after the first vaccine or placebo injection. Profiled with immunoSEQ multiplex PCR; TCRdb holds only in-frame clones, not every one. In the table there are around 250,000 clones, more than 75% of which are singletons. The sample consisted of peripheral blood, taken in a trial of Ad26.COV2.S vaccine versus placebo. The receptors come from a person aged 18-60 years who received the Ad26.COV2.S COVID-19 vaccine or a placebo.

The rearrangement joins TRBV12-5 to TRBJ2-2; 10 bases are a match to TRBD1. The length of the CDR3 is 14 residues. Germline V gene sequence: CDR1 LGHNT, CDR2 FRNRAP. V lost 5 bases to trimming and J lost 7 bases; unmatched junction nucleotides: 4. Written as DNA, the CDR3 is TGTGCTAGTGGTCCGGACAGGGGGGACGGGGAGCTGTTTTTT. This codes for CASGPDRGDGELFF.

The chain has TRBV12-3 or TRBV12-4 and TRBJ2-5; weak D call: TRBD1 (5 bases). V lost 2 bases to trimming and J lost 2 bases, with 6 bases between them. The CDR3 runs 13 residues. The CDR3 sequence: CASSLNRQETQYF. The CDR3 DNA reads TGTGCCAGCAGTTTAAACAGGCAAGAGACCCAGTACTTC.

This clone was detected only once. This rearrangement joins TRBV19 to TRBJ2-1, with D maybe TRBD1 (6 bases). The CDR3 contains 14 residues. From germline, CDR1 is LNHDA and CDR2 SQIVND (reference sequence). The V gene lost 9 bases and the J gene lost 9 bases, with 21 bases spanning the gap. CDR3 DNA: TGTGCCAGCTCTAAGGGGGAGCCCTTGCGTGAGCAGTTCTTC. Amino acids: CASSKGEPLREQFF.

The chain carries TRBV4-3 and TRBJ2-3, with D possibly being TRBD2 (6 bases). Germline loops: CDR1 LGHNA, CDR2 YSLEER. V lost 6 bases and J 4 bases, leaving 11 bases between the germline ends. The CDR3 runs 13 residues. The CDR3 region has the DNA TGCGCCAGCAGTCGGAGGGTGGCAGATACGCAGTATTTT. It specifies CASSRRVADTQYF.

The J gene is TRBJ2-7, the V gene TRBV30; 10 positions agree with TRBD2. This CDR3 contains 13 residues. Germline CDR1 is GTSNPN and CDR2 is SVGIG (reference sequence). The trim removed 3 bases at V and 3 bases at J, leaving 2 bases unmatched. In DNA form, the CDR3 reads TGTGCCTGGAGATCTAGCGGGAGCTACGAGCAGTACTTC. It is translated as CAWRSSGSYEQYF. The full variable domain, in which reference TRBV30 and TRBJ2-7 provide the parts outside the CDR3, is SQTIHQWPATLVQPVGSPLSLECTVEGTSNPNLYWYRQAAGRGLQLLFYSVGIGQISSEVPQNLSASRPQDRQFILSSKKLLLSDSGFYLCAWRSSGSYEQYFGPGTRLTVT.

This chain links TRBV19 with TRBJ1-1; unclear D gene. Germline V CDR1 and CDR2: LNHDA, SQIVND (reference sequence). CDR3 length: 13 residues. V shed 4 bases and J shed 6 bases, with 12 bases lying between them. The CDR3: CASSKRPGAEAFF. CDR3 DNA sequence: TGTGCCAGTAGTAAGCGTCCGGGTGCTGAAGCTTTCTTT.

The chain is built from TRBV24-1 and TRBJ1-5, with D perhaps TRBD1 (6 bases). V was trimmed by 4 bases and J by 5 bases, leaving 23 bases between them. The CDR3 runs 18 residues. Germline loops: CDR1 KGHDR, CDR2 SFDVKD. CDR3 loop: CATSDPPAGYRADQPQHF. DNA for the CDR3: TGTGCCACCAGTGACCCCCCCGCTGGGTACAGGGCTGATCAGCCCCAGCATTTT.

This chain joins TRBV25-1 and TRBJ2-1; D perhaps matches TRBD2 (7 bases). The germline gives CDR1 MGHDK, CDR2 SYGVNS. The ends were cut back, 4 bases at V and 4 bases at J, with 17 bases in the middle. The CDR3 is made up of 16 amino acids. This chain's CDR3 is CASSGKRRGGYNEQFF. The CDR3 DNA sequence: TGTGCCAGCAGTGGGAAAAGGAGGGGGGGTTACAATGAGCAGTTCTTC.

The chain joins TRBV3-1 (or the pseudogene TRBV3-2) to TRBJ2-5; 8 bases agree with TRBD2. Unmatched junction bases numbered 9, after V lost 1 base and J lost 2 bases. CDR3 size: 17 residues. Germline V CDR1 and CDR2: LGHDT, YNNKEL (reference sequence). The CDR3 reads CASSQATSGSRQETQYF. The CDR3 DNA reads as TGTGCCAGCAGCCAAGCTACCAGCGGGAGCAGGCAAGAGACCCAGTACTTC.

The chain links TRBV9 to TRBJ1-6, with D perhaps matching TRBD1 (5 bases). Germline loops: CDR1 SGDLS, CDR2 YYNGEE. V lost 0 bases to trimming and J lost 8 bases, with 12 bases between them. CDR3 size: 15 residues. The CDR3 region has the DNA TGTGCCAGCAGCGTAGCTGGGGGAGGGGATTCACCCCTCCACTTT. This sequence encodes CASSVAGGGDSPLHF.

This clone was seen more than once but under ten times. V and J are TRBV19 and TRBJ1-5; perhaps TRBD1 as D (6 bases). CDR3 length: 13 amino acids. Germline CDR1 reads LNHDA; CDR2 reads SQIVND (reference sequence). Trimming cost V 6 bases and J 1 base, with 7 bases left between them. CDR3 DNA sequence: TGTGCCAGTAGGGACAGAAGCAATCAGCCCCAGCATTTT. Translating gives CASRDRSNQPQHF.

V and J are TRBV7-9 and TRBJ1-2; D uncertain. CDR1 and CDR2 (germline): SEHNR, FQNEAQ (reference sequence). V was cut by 4 bases and J by 4 bases, with 10 bases left in between. This CDR3 comprises 13 residues. The CDR3 region is CASSSEQIYGYTF. The DNA of the CDR3 is TGTGCCAGCAGCTCTGAACAAATCTATGGCTACACCTTC.

The chain is built from TRBV5-8 and TRBJ1-1; unclear D gene. CDR3 length equals 14 residues. Germline V gene sequence: CDR1 SGHTS, CDR2 YDEGEE. Trimming took 3 bases from V and 5 from J, leaving 14 bases between them. DNA of the CDR3: TGTGCCAGCAGCTATGGACCCTGGAGGACTGAAGCTTTCTTT. Its protein product is CASSYGPWRTEAFF.

V is TRBV12-5 and J is TRBJ2-1; TRBD2 might be the D (5 bases). The CDR3 loop spans 13 amino acids. V was clipped by 8 bases and J by 2 bases, with 10 bases between them. Germline V gives CDR1 LGHNT, CDR2 FRNRAP. The CDR3 DNA follows: TGTGCTAGTCGGGCTAGCACCTACAATGAGCAGTTCTTC. This gives the protein CASRASTYNEQFF.

The rearrangement links TRBV12-5 to TRBJ1-1; D not certain. Trimming cost V 7 bases and J 1 base, with 10 bases left between them. CDR1 and CDR2 from the germline V gene are LGHNT and FRNRAP. This CDR3 region has 13 residues. The CDR3 region is CASELAGNTEAFF. CDR3 DNA: TGTGCTAGTGAACTAGCGGGGAACACTGAAGCTTTCTTT.

The rearrangement joins TRBV2 to TRBJ2-5; no reliable D call. This CDR3 spans 14 amino acids. The germline gives CDR1 SNHLY, CDR2 FYNNEI. V dropped 7 bases and J dropped 5 bases, with 17 bases sitting between them. CDR3 nucleotide sequence: TGTGCCAGCAATCGGCTACCGAGGATCGAGACCCAGTACTTC. The encoded protein is CASNRLPRIETQYF.

The chain carries TRBV6-2 or TRBV6-3 and TRBJ1-1; D is ambiguous. The CDR3 length is 13 residues. V lost 6 bases and J lost 7, with 15 bases in between. Germline V gene data show CDR1 as MNHEY and CDR2 as SVGEGT. This CDR3 reads CASSPEGANEAFF. The CDR3 bases are TGTGCCAGCAGCCCGGAGGGTGCTAATGAAGCTTTCTTT.

The rearrangement uses TRBV27 and TRBJ2-1, with D perhaps matching TRBD1 (7 bases). Germline assignment: CDR1 MNHEY and CDR2 SMNVEV (reference sequence). This CDR3 contains 16 residues. The germline V and J ends were trimmed by 2 bases and 5 bases, with 16 bases remaining between them. The CDR3 region has the DNA TGTGCCAGCAGTTTAGGCTCAGGGGGGTCCCACAATGAGCAGTTCTTC. Amino acid sequence: CASSLGSGGSHNEQFF.

This chain uses TRBV5-1 with TRBJ2-3; no clear D. Trimming took off 3 bases at V and 0 bases at J, with 11 bases between the two ends. Germline CDR1 and CDR2: SGHRS and YFSETQ. The CDR3 contains 15 residues. The CDR3 sequence: CASSSRTDSTDTQYF. Written as DNA, the CDR3 is TGCGCCAGCAGCTCCCGGACGGATAGCACAGATACGCAGTATTTT.

This chain joins TRBV12-3 or TRBV12-4 and TRBJ1-2; D remains unclear. With 10 bases removed from V and 0 bases from J, the gap between germline ends came to 6 bases. The CDR3 loop spans 11 amino acids. DNA for the CDR3: TGTGCCACAGGAACTAACTATGGCTACACCTTC. It translates to CATGTNYGYTF.

The V and J genes are TRBV12-3 or TRBV12-4 and TRBJ1-1; 7 bases are shared with TRBD1. This CDR3 comprises 12 residues. Trimming cost V 2 bases and J 11 bases; bases outside gene matches: 5. The CDR3 sequence is CASSLSTGEAFF. The CDR3 DNA reads TGTGCCAGCAGTTTATCTACAGGGGAGGCTTTCTTT.

The chain couples TRBV10-3 to TRBJ2-1; D is undetermined. The germline V gene encodes CDR1 ENHRY and CDR2 SYGVKD. V was cut by 0 bases and J by 13 bases, with 10 bases left in between. The CDR3 extends over 12 amino acids. The CDR3 here is CAISESSQLQFF. DNA for the CDR3: TGTGCCATCAGTGAGTCGAGTCAGCTCCAGTTCTTC.

This clone was found a few times. This chain joins TRBV24-1 and TRBJ1-5; D might be TRBD1 (6 bases). The CDR3 is made up of 15 amino acids. V shed 4 bases and J shed 2 bases, with 11 bases lying between them. Germline V CDR1 and CDR2: KGHDR, SFDVKD. This CDR3 reads CATSDPDRGNQPQHF. The DNA of the CDR3 is TGTGCCACCAGTGACCCGGACAGAGGCAATCAGCCCCAGCATTTT.

This clone was recorded a few times. The chain links TRBV6-6 to TRBJ1-1; D uncertain. Deletions cut 2 bases from V and 3 bases from J, with 10 bases between. The CDR3 covers 14 residues. Germline values: CDR1 MNHNY, CDR2 SVGAGI (reference sequence). CDR3 DNA sequence: TGTGCCAGCAGTTACAGTGGGCGAGACACTGAAGCTTTCTTT. Amino acids: CASSYSGRDTEAFF.

This chain connects TRBV6-5 to TRBJ1-1; D unclear. This CDR3 is built from 14 residues. From germline, CDR1 is MNHEY and CDR2 SVGAGI. With 4 bases removed from V and 1 base from J, the gap between germline ends came to 10 bases. This chain's CDR3 is CASSWARRNTEAFF. The CDR3 DNA sequence: TGTGCCAGCAGTTGGGCCAGGAGGAACACTGAAGCTTTCTTT.

The gene calls are TRBV27 and TRBJ1-6; TRBD1 agrees at 10 bases. The CDR3 is 15 residues long. Unmatched junction bases numbered 6, after V lost 6 bases and J lost 7 bases. The germline V gene encodes CDR1 MNHEY and CDR2 SMNVEV (reference sequence). The CDR3 loop reads CASSADRGRNSPLHF. CDR3 nucleotide sequence: TGTGCCAGCAGCGCAGACAGGGGGCGAAATTCACCCCTCCACTTT.

The CDR3 loop reads CASSYRGGQPQHF. The CDR3 region has the DNA TGTGCCAGCAGCTACAGGGGGGGTCAGCCCCAGCATTTT. This rearrangement joins TRBV5-5 to TRBJ1-5; 8 bases align to TRBD1. CDR1 and CDR2 (germline): SGHKS, YYEKEE (reference sequence). The junction had 2 bases not matched to a gene; V was cut back by 3 bases and J by 6 bases. CDR3 length equals 13 residues.